The next 20 T cell receptor beta chains were all read from a single sample in a study of CD8 T cells in ankylosing spondylitis. In TCRdb, the 5' RACE reads were re-called with MiXCR into one record per CDR3 protein. This sample carries under 400,000 distinct CDR3 sequences, 9.5% to 13% of them seen once, and the ten largest clones take roughly 9%. Source material: blood, either unsorted or a sorted T cell fraction (not recorded which). These receptors were collected from a female donor with ankylosing spondylitis or in good health (not recorded which).

This clonotype was seen many times. The chain employs TRBV29-1 and TRBJ2-2; perhaps TRBD1 as D (6 bases). V was clipped by 3 bases and J by 4 bases, with 9 bases between them. Germline values: CDR1 SQVTM, CDR2 ANQGSEA. The CDR3 is 13 amino acids. In DNA form, the CDR3 reads TGCAGCGTTGACAGGGGTGGCACCGGGGAGCTGTTTTTT. The encoded protein is CSVDRGGTGELFF.

There are many counts of this clonotype. The rearrangement uses TRBV6-5 and TRBJ1-6; D not resolved. CDR1 is MNHEY, CDR2 SVGAGI, per germline. There are 13 residues in the CDR3. Trimming left V 4 bases short and J 10 bases short, with 11 bases between. The CDR3 region has the DNA TGTGCCAGCAGTTCCCTCCGGGCATCACCCCTCCACTTT. As protein: CASSSLRASPLHF.

V gene TRBV7-9 combines with J gene TRBJ2-1; no clear D. This CDR3 is built from 13 residues. Deletions cut 8 bases from V and 3 bases from J, with 11 bases between. Germline CDR1 and CDR2: SEHNR and FQNEAQ (reference sequence). The CDR3 DNA follows: TGTGCCAGCGTAGAGTCTCACTACAATGAGCAGTTCTTC. It yields the protein CASVESHYNEQFF.

This clonotype has a count of ten or more. CDR3 sequence reads: CASSLRNSGANVLTF. The CDR3 DNA reads as TGCGCCAGCAGCTTGCGGAACTCTGGGGCCAACGTCCTGACTTTC. The chain carries TRBV5-1 and TRBJ2-6; no clear D. V was pared by 1 base and J by 0 bases, with 5 bases between. Germline CDR1 reads SGHRS; CDR2 reads YFSETQ. The CDR3 is made up of 15 amino acids.

The sample holds many counts of this clonotype. The chain joins TRBV5-1 to TRBJ2-2; D perhaps matches TRBD1 (5 bases). Looked up from germline, CDR1 is SGHRS and CDR2 is YFSETQ. The V gene lost 4 bases and the J gene lost 5 bases, with 9 bases spanning the gap. The CDR3 is made up of 13 amino acids. The CDR3 DNA reads as TGCGCCAGCAGCGACAGCCTGACCGGGGAGCTGTTTTTT. Amino acids: CASSDSLTGELFF.

Concerning this clonotype: The junction differs from germline at one of its ends, possibly a read error. The rearrangement uses TRBV5-1 and TRBJ2-6; D not certain. The CDR3 sequence is 16 residues long. Germline CDR1 and CDR2: SGHRS and YFSETQ. CDR3 loop: CASSTRSGSGANVLTF. The CDR3 DNA follows: TGCGCCAGCAGCACTCGGAGTGGCTCTGGAGCCAACGTCCTGACTTTC.

The chain has TRBV20-1 and TRBJ2-4, with TRBD2 matching over 7 bases. The junction had 10 bases not matched to a gene; V was cut back by 0 bases and J by 5 bases. This CDR3 region has 16 residues. CDR1 is DFQATT, CDR2 SNEGSKA, per germline (reference sequence). The CDR3 nucleotides read TGCAGTGCTAGAGATGGGACCGGGAGGCCTGAAAACATTCAGTACTTC. This codes for CSARDGTGRPENIQYF.

The table lists this clonotype with a few counts. The chain carries TRBV5-1 and TRBJ2-1, with 14 bases that match TRBD2. The CDR3 spans 15 residues. Germline CDR1 is SGHRS and CDR2 is YFSETQ. V lost 4 bases and J lost 5; bases outside the gene matches: 2. CDR3 residues: CASSRLAGGNNEQFF. In nucleotides, the CDR3 is TGCGCCAGCAGCCGACTAGCGGGGGGGAACAATGAGCAGTTCTTC. Together with reference TRBV5-1 and TRBJ2-1, the CDR3 gives the full variable domain: KAGVTQTPRYLIKTRGQQVTLSCSPISGHRSVSWYQQTPGQGLQFLFEYFSETQRNKGNFPGRFSGRQFSNSRSEMNVSTLELGDSALYLCASSRLAGGNNEQFFGPGTRLTVL.

The chain is built from TRBV7-2 and TRBJ1-2, with 8 bases identical to TRBD1. This CDR3 spans 14 amino acids. Germline V CDR1 and CDR2: SGHTA, FQGNSA. V gave up 2 bases and J gave up 4 bases; unmatched junction bases: 3. The CDR3 loop reads CASSLMGQVYGYTF. The CDR3 DNA is TGTGCCAGCAGCTTAATGGGACAGGTCTATGGCTACACCTTC.

This clonotype was detected ten times or more. V gene TRBV29-1 combines with J gene TRBJ1-1, with D unclear. Germline CDR1 is SQVTM and CDR2 is ANQGSEA. The CDR3 extends over 14 amino acids. V was trimmed by 0 bases and J by 2 bases, leaving 10 bases between them. The CDR3 nucleotides are TGCAGCGTTGAAGAGGTAGGGATAAACACTGAAGCTTTCTTT. Amino acid sequence: CSVEEVGINTEAFF.

This clonotype was found many times. The chain links TRBV5-1 to TRBJ2-1, with D perhaps matching TRBD1 (6 bases). The CDR3 is made up of 14 amino acids. The ends were cut back, 8 bases at V and 6 bases at J, with 18 bases in the middle. In germline, CDR1 is SGHRS, CDR2 YFSETQ. CDR3 sequence (DNA): TGCGCCAGTACGGATCTTTCCAGGGGCAATGAGCAGTTCTTC. Translated: CASTDLSRGNEQFF. The full variable domain, its missing parts supplied by reference TRBV5-1 and TRBJ2-1, is KAGVTQTPRYLIKTRGQQVTLSCSPISGHRSVSWYQQTPGQGLQFLFEYFSETQRNKGNFPGRFSGRQFSNSRSEMNVSTLELGDSALYLCASTDLSRGNEQFFGPGTRLTVL.

This clonotype was seen many times. The rearrangement links TRBV20-1 to TRBJ2-3; D is perhaps TRBD2 (5 bases). This CDR3 spans 12 amino acids. From germline, CDR1 is DFQATT and CDR2 SNEGSKA (reference sequence). Trimming stripped 5 bases from V and 10 bases from J, with 16 bases between. The CDR3 sequence is CSAERGDGSQYF. The CDR3, as DNA: TGCAGTGCTGAACGGGGTGACGGGTCGCAGTATTTT.

This clonotype was recorded many times. This rearrangement joins TRBV7-6 to TRBJ2-2; D uncertain. Trimming took 1 base from V and 3 from J, leaving 12 bases between them. There are 16 residues in the CDR3. Germline CDR1 SGHVS, CDR2 FNYEAQ. The CDR3 coding sequence is TGTGCCAGCAGCTTAGGGCTCGTTAGGCACACCGGGGAGCTGTTTTTT. This sequence encodes CASSLGLVRHTGELFF.

This clonotype was recorded many times. The chain joins TRBV6-1 to TRBJ2-3; D is perhaps TRBD1 or TRBD2 (5 bases each). The length of the CDR3 is 13 residues. CDR1 is MNHNS and CDR2 is SASEGT in the germline V gene. V shed 5 bases and J shed 8 bases, with 14 bases lying between them. CDR3 sequence: CASSRQGVGTQYF. DNA of the CDR3: TGTGCCAGCAGTCGGCAGGGAGTGGGTACGCAGTATTTT.

This clonotype has a handful of counts. J is TRBJ1-6 and V is TRBV2; D not certain. V was shortened by 5 bases and J by 7 bases, with 12 bases between the two germline ends. This CDR3 is built from 14 residues. Germline V lookup: CDR1 SNHLY, CDR2 FYNNEI. DNA of the CDR3: TGTGCCAGCAGTTCGCTCAGTCAAAATTCACCCCTCCACTTT. Translating it yields CASSSLSQNSPLHF.

This clonotype was counted ten times or more. The chain uses TRBV27 and TRBJ1-4, with 8 bases matching TRBD1. This CDR3 spans 13 amino acids. Germline V gives CDR1 MNHEY, CDR2 SMNVEV (reference sequence). Here the CDR3 DNA reads TGTGCAACCGGGGACAGGTTTAATGAAAAACTGTTTTTT. This sequence encodes CATGDRFNEKLFF.

This clonotype appeared many times. The genes are TRBV21-1 and TRBJ1-6; TRBD1, the table's D call, lacks a check against the DNA. TRBV21-1 has pseudogene status. The length of the CDR3 is 16 residues. The CDR3 coding sequence is TGTGCCAGCGAGGAACGGGCAGGGTCCCATAATTCACCCCTCCACTTT. Protein: CASEERAGSHNSPLHF.

This clonotype was picked up a small number of times. The CDR3 sequence: CSARDPKRGAAKNIQYF. DNA of the CDR3: TGCAGTGCTAGAGATCCAAAGCGGGGGGCAGCCAAAAACATTCAGTACTTC. The chain employs TRBV20-1 and TRBJ2-4, with TRBD2 identical over 9 bases. The CDR3 loop spans 17 amino acids. The V and J ends lost 0 bases and 0 bases, in that order; junction bases with no gene match: 6. Looked up from germline, CDR1 is DFQATT and CDR2 is SNEGSKA (reference sequence).

The rearrangement uses TRBV5-6 and TRBJ2-7, with a weak D call TRBD2 (6 bases). CDR1 is SGHDT, CDR2 YYEEEE, per germline. Trimming took off 0 bases at V and 5 bases at J, with 12 bases between the two ends. The length of the CDR3 is 14 residues. CDR3 region: CASSLDGGEDEQYF. DNA for the CDR3: TGTGCCAGCAGCTTGGACGGGGGAGAGGACGAGCAGTACTTC.

This clonotype was detected only a few times. The chain uses TRBV27 and TRBJ2-7; no firm D call. The CDR3 runs to 13 residues. V was clipped by 3 bases and J by 7 bases, with 13 bases between them. Germline V gene sequence: CDR1 MNHEY, CDR2 SMNVEV (reference sequence). CDR3 bases: TGTGCCAGCAGTTTTACCCGTTCCAGAGAGCAGTACTTC. It codes for CASSFTRSREQYF.